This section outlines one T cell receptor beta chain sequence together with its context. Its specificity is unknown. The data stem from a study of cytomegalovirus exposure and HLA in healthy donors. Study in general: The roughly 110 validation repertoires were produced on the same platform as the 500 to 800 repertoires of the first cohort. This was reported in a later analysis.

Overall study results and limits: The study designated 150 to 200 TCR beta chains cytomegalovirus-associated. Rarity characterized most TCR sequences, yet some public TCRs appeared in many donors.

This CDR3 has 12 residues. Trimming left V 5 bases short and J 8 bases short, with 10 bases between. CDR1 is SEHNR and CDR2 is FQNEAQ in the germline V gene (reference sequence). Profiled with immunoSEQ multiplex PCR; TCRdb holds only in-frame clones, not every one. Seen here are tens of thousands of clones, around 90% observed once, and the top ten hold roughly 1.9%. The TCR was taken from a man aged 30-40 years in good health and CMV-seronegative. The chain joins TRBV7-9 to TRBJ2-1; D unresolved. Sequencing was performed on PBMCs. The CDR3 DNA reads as TGTGCCAGCAGCCCAAGCCTGGATGAGCAGTTCTTC. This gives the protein CASSPSLDEQFF.